The source of this TCR beta chain is a study of T cells in localized non-small cell lung cancer. Study-wide results and limits: Uninvolved adjacent lung, not tumor, had the highest T cell clonality. One tumor region alone was sequenced, and heterogeneity therefore remains possible. Longer overall survival was linked to higher blood T cell density. Across samples, adjacent lung featured a median approximately 60 of the top 100 tumor clones.

Turning to this clone: Its cognate antigen is unknown.

Clones were read by immunoSEQ multiplex PCR, and TCRdb kept only the in-frame ones, dropping some. The sample includes about 23,000 clones, 85% to 90% seen only once; the top ten take 1.1%. The CDR3 is 15 residues long. The V and J ends lost 2 bases and 5 bases, in that order; junction bases with no gene match: 7. Germline loops: CDR1 SGHTA, CDR2 FQGNSA. The source is a woman aged 40-69 years with stage I lung adenocarcinoma. The sequences come from peripheral blood, collected before any cancer treatment. This sequence joins TRBV7-2 and TRBJ2-5, with 8 nucleotides matching TRBD2. In DNA, the CDR3 is TGTGCCAGCAGCTTAATGAGCGGGGGTAGGGAGACCCAGTACTTC. The encoded protein is CASSLMSGGRETQYF.